This T cell receptor beta chain is from a study of blood T cell repertoires in COVID-19. Background on the study: Samples of COVID-19 (acute and convalescent) were obtained from the United States, Italy and Spain. PBMCs, B-cell-depleted T cells, or T cells provided the cDNA or gDNA that made up the material.

Authors' processing steps: From reference gene primer amplification, estimates of nucleated cell counts were derived. The repertoire was sequenced with immunoSEQ multiplex PCR; TCRdb's copy has only in-frame clones and lacks some. Clone size and the V and J calls come from that table; the DNA yielded D and trimming. The table includes roughly 86,000 clones, under 85% detected once. Germline lookup yields CDR1 KGHDR and CDR2 SFDVKD. V was clipped by 8 bases and J by 6 bases; unmatched bases: 5. CDR3 size: 14 residues. The receptor comes from a woman between 70 and 85 years old with acute or convalescent COVID-19. Sequencing was done on a sample of peripheral blood. The rearrangement joins TRBV24-1 to TRBJ2-2, with 10 bases aligning to TRBD1. This CDR3 reads CATTETGGPGELFF. The CDR3 region has the DNA TGTGCCACCACGGAGACAGGGGGCCCCGGGGAGCTGTTTTTT.